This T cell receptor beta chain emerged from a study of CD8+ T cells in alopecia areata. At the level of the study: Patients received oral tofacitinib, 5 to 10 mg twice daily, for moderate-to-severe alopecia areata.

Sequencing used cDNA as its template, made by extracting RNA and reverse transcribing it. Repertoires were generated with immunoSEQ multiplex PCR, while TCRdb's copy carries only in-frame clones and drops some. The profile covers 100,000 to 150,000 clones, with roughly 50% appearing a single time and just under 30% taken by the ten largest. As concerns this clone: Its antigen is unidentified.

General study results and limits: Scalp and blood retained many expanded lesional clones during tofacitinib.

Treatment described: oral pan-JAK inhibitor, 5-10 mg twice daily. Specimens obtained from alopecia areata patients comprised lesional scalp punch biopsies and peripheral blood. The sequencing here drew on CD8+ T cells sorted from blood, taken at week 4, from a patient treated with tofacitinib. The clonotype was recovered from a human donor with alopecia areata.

The CDR3 coding sequence is TGTGCCTGGAGTGTAGGGCGGGGGAACAATGAGCAGTTCTTC. Translated: CAWSVGRGNNEQFF. The gene calls are TRBV30 and TRBJ2-1; 7 bases match TRBD2. Trimming cost V 0 bases and J 5 bases; bases outside gene matches: 4. This CDR3 comprises 14 residues. CDR1 is GTSNPN, CDR2 SVGIG, per germline (reference sequence).